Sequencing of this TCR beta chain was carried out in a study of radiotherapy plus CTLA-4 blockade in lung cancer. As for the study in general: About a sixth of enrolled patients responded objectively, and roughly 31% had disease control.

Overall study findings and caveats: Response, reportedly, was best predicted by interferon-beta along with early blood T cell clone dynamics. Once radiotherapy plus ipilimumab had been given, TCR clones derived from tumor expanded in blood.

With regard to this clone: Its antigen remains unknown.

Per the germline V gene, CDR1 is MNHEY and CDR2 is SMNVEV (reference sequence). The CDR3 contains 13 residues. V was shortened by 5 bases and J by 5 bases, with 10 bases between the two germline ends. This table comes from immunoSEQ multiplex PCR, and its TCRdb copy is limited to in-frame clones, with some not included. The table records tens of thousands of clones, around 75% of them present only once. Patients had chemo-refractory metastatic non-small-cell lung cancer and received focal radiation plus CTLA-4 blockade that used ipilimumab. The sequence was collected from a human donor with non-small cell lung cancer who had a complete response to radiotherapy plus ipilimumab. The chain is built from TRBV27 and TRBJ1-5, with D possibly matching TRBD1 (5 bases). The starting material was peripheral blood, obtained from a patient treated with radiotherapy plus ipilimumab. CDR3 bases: TGTGCCAGCAGTGGAAACAGGCATCAGCCCCAGCATTTT. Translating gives CASSGNRHQPQHF.